This TCR beta chain was recovered during a study of cytomegalovirus exposure and HLA in healthy donors. Study results and caveats: Earlier results showed most TCR beta V segments being productive about 90% or about 30% of the time. High specificity and sensitivity for cytomegalovirus status were reported for the classifier. TCR beta V- and J-gene trimming was later associated with a missense DCLRE1C variant. HLA allele associations emerged for around 16,000 TCR beta sequences in a later analysis, at 0.05 false discovery rate.

The PCR made use of 60 Vbeta and 13 Jbeta primers. TCRdb keeps only in-frame clones here, not all; method: immunoSEQ multiplex PCR. This listing includes more than 100,000 clones. As regards this clone: The antigen is undetermined.

CDR3 size: 15 residues. Germline CDR1 is LNHDA and CDR2 is SQIVND (reference sequence). J was trimmed by 7 bases and V by 2 bases; bases with no gene match: 9. The sample consisted of PBMCs. This TCR was recovered from a young man in good health and CMV-seronegative. The chain employs TRBV19 and TRBJ1-2, with 8 positions matching TRBD1. CDR3 DNA: TGTGCCAGTAGTATAACCTCGACAGGGGCCTCTGGCTACACCTTC. It is translated as CASSITSTGASGYTF.